The 2 T cell receptor beta chains in this list originate from one sample, sequenced in a study of OX40 agonist ivuxolimab in advanced cancers. Data came from immunoSEQ multiplex PCR; TCRdb stores just in-frame clones and leaves some out. This table has 95,000 to 100,000 clones, about nine tenths appearing once. The material sequenced was CD4+ or CD8+ T cells sorted from blood, taken in a trial of the OX40 agonist ivuxolimab. The receptor set was obtained from an adult with an advanced solid tumor such as melanoma, head and neck, liver or kidney cancer.

This clone was picked up a small number of times. The chain carries TRBV7-9 and TRBJ1-1, with a possible D match to TRBD1 (6 bases). CDR1 and CDR2 from the germline V gene are SEHNR and FQNEAQ (reference sequence). The CDR3 length is 12 residues. Trimming left V 5 bases short and J 8 bases short, with 12 bases between. The CDR3 DNA sequence: TGTGCCAGCAGCGCTTACGACAGGGAAGCTTTCTTT. Protein product: CASSAYDREAFF.

CDR3 nucleotides: TGTGCCAGCACCAGGGCAGCCACGTCCTACGAGCAGTACTTC. Encoded protein: CASTRAATSYEQYF. The chain recombines TRBV6-5 with TRBJ2-7; D possibly corresponds to TRBD1 (5 bases). V gave up 7 bases and J gave up 1 base, with 14 bases separating them. The germline gives CDR1 MNHEY, CDR2 SVGAGI. This CDR3 is built from 14 residues.